This TCR beta chain was recorded in a study of T cell clones after liver transplantation. The wider study: At least one year of complete immunosuppression withdrawal without enzymes over twice normal defined tolerance.

CD3+CD4+ and CD3+CD8+ cells were FACS-sorted from thawed unstimulated PBMCs. Germline CDR1 reads SGHAT; CDR2 reads FQNNGV. The junction had 3 bases not matched to a gene; V was cut back by 3 bases and J by 1 base. This CDR3 is built from 16 residues. The table came from immunoSEQ multiplex PCR; TCRdb's copy has only in-frame clones and leaves some out. The sample has around 97,000 clones, around 84% seen once. This specimen was CD4+ T cells from blood, taken around 44 months after liver transplant. The chain is built from TRBV11-2 and TRBJ1-2, with 12 bases fitting TRBD1. This sequence was found in a human patient who received a liver transplant. Some T cells may have originated in the graft donor. The CDR3 is CASSFGDRGRNYGYTF. The CDR3 coding sequence is TGTGCCAGCAGCTTTGGGGACAGGGGGCGTAACTATGGCTACACCTTC.